The sequence of this T cell receptor (beta chain) was determined in a study of T cells in Graves' hyperthyroidism and ophthalmopathy. Study-wide results and limits: In the blood, most expanded thyroid clonotypes above 0.001 appeared as well. The model's output predicted ophthalmopathy at a median of about 6.5 months prior to onset.

This clonotype was seen more than once but under ten times. Antigen: not known. The germline V gene has CDR1 MNHNS and CDR2 SASEGT. This CDR3 region has 16 residues. V was clipped by 1 base and J by 7 bases; unmatched bases: 13. Using RNA transcripts as the source, TCR beta CDR3 regions were amplified. Researchers ran a first-round RT-PCR on the TCR CDR3 using the HTBI primer set. TCRdb fed the multiplex PCR reads into MiXCR, producing one record per CDR3 protein. In the table there are roughly 700,000 distinct CDR3 sequences, around 15% of which are singletons. Among the patients, aged 18 to 65, hyperthyroidism was newly diagnosed and had lasted under 2 months. Lactation, pregnancy, other autoimmune disease or uncontrolled infection excluded patients.

This chain joins TRBV6-1 and TRBJ2-7; TRBD2 matches 7 bases. Sequencing was performed on blood. This TCR was recovered from a young woman with Graves' hyperthyroidism. The CDR3 loop reads CASSEGRVAGVREQYF. DNA for the CDR3: TGTGCCAGCAGTGAAGGCCGCGTTGCGGGGGTTAGGGAGCAGTACTTC.